The 8 T cell receptor beta chains below were found in one sample sequenced in a study of T cell responses to AZD1222 COVID-19 vaccine. Data came from immunoSEQ multiplex PCR; TCRdb stores just in-frame clones and leaves some out. The sample lists approximately 130,000 clones; roughly nine tenths were seen once. The sequences come from peripheral blood, collected on day 0 of AZD1222 vaccination. The receptor source for this set is an adult in good health.

The CDR3 DNA follows: TGTGCCAGCGGCCGAGACCCTCTTGGTGGCTACACCTTC. The encoded protein is CASGRDPLGGYTF. V gene TRBV12-3 or TRBV12-4 combines with J gene TRBJ1-2; D is undetermined. Trimming shortened V by 8 bases and J by 7 bases, and 17 bases separated the two germline ends. The CDR3 runs 13 residues.

J is TRBJ2-7 and V is TRBV12-3 or TRBV12-4; D remains ambiguous. Trimming left V 5 bases short and J 3 bases short, with 5 bases between. CDR3 length equals 11 residues. The CDR3 region is CASSVYYEQYF. CDR3 sequence (DNA): TGTGCCAGCAGTGTTTACTACGAGCAGTACTTC.

The chain links TRBV7-9 to TRBJ2-5; D perhaps matches TRBD1 (5 bases). CDR3 length: 13 residues. The V end was cut by 9 bases, the J end by 0 bases, with 11 bases between. Germline V lookup: CDR1 SEHNR, CDR2 FQNEAQ (reference sequence). CDR3 residues: CASRKTDQETQYF. CDR3 in DNA: TGTGCCAGTCGGAAGACAGACCAAGAGACCCAGTACTTC.

The chain joins TRBV5-1 to TRBJ1-4; D is uncertain. The CDR3 contains 15 residues. The V gene lost 6 bases and the J gene lost 4 bases, with 16 bases spanning the gap. The germline gives CDR1 SGHRS, CDR2 YFSETQ. CDR3 protein: CASIVRYFLNEKLFF. Here the CDR3 DNA reads TGCGCCAGCATTGTACGGTACTTTCTTAATGAAAAACTGTTTTTT.

The chain couples TRBV30 to TRBJ1-5, with D perhaps TRBD1 (6 bases). From germline, CDR1 is GTSNPN and CDR2 SVGIG (reference sequence). Between the trimmed V and J ends, which lost 2 bases and 6 bases, there was a span of 11 bases. The CDR3 sequence is 13 residues long. As DNA, the CDR3 is TGTGCCTGGAGTCCCGACAGGTCTCAGCCCCAGCATTTT. Translating it yields CAWSPDRSQPQHF.

The rearrangement uses TRBV19 and TRBJ1-5, with D tentatively TRBD1 (5 bases). The CDR3 has 15 residues. Germline V gene data show CDR1 as LNHDA and CDR2 as SQIVND (reference sequence). V was cut by 5 bases and J by 9 bases, with 20 bases left in between. Here the CDR3 reads CASSPSRVEVLPQHF. For the CDR3, the DNA is TGTGCCAGTAGTCCTAGCAGGGTAGAGGTTCTGCCCCAGCATTTT. Filled out from reference TRBV19 and TRBJ1-5, the complete variable domain reads DGGITQSPKYLFRKEGQNVTLSCEQNLNHDAMYWYRQDPGQGLRLIYYSQIVNDFQKGDIAEGYSVSREKKESFPLTVTSAQKNPTAFYLCASSPSRVEVLPQHFGDGTRLSIL.

In its sample, this clone ranks as medium-sized. V is TRBV29-1 and J is TRBJ2-2, with D unresolved. With 4 bases removed from V and 6 bases from J, the gap between germline ends came to 6 bases. Germline V gene sequence: CDR1 SQVTM, CDR2 ANQGSEA. CDR3 length equals 11 residues. The CDR3 nucleotides are TGCAGCGTTGTACGGGCCGGGGAGCTGTTTTTT. Its protein is CSVVRAGELFF.

The chain links TRBV5-8 to TRBJ2-1, with D unresolved. Germline assignment: CDR1 SGHTS and CDR2 YDEGEE. V gave up 1 base and J gave up 0 bases, with 8 bases separating them. The CDR3 consists of 15 residues. The CDR3 spells CASSLLHSSYNEQFF. The DNA for the CDR3 is TGTGCCAGCAGCTTGCTACATAGCTCCTACAATGAGCAGTTCTTC.